This T cell receptor (beta chain) comes out of a study of neurological immune-mediated disorders. MiXCR was run by TCRdb on the 5' RACE reads, yielding one entry per CDR3 protein. The sample yields more than 20,000 distinct CDR3 sequences, over 10% seen once. Time point indicated: technical triplicate 1. The CDR3 length is 15 residues. J gave up 4 bases and V 4 bases, and 3 bases lay outside the gene matches. Germline CDR1 reads SGHRS; CDR2 reads YFSETQ. The source is a female donor with HTLV-1-associated myelopathy (HAM/TSP). The gene calls are TRBV5-1 and TRBJ2-3, with 13 bases fitting TRBD2. The specimen was CD4+ T cells from blood. The CDR3 DNA follows: TGCGCCAGCAGCCTACTAGCGGGGGGGCCAGATACGCAGTATTTT. Amino acids: CASSLLAGGPDTQYF.